The 20 T cell receptor beta chains reported below all come from one sample, sequenced in a study of Ad26.COV2.S vaccination and SARS-CoV-2 variants. Clones were read by immunoSEQ multiplex PCR, and TCRdb kept only the in-frame ones, dropping some. The sample has some 320,000 clones, around 84% seen once. The treatment here: some 19 received Ad26.COV2.S at low or high dose, single or two shots; 5 received placebo; per-sample allocation not given. Sampling happened 63 days after the first vaccine or placebo injection. Sequencing was performed on peripheral blood, taken in a trial of Ad26.COV2.S vaccine versus placebo. The receptors here all came from a person between 18 and 65 years old who received the Ad26.COV2.S COVID-19 vaccine or a placebo.

This clone was detected a few times. The CDR3 region has the DNA TGTGCCAGCAGCTCACCGACTAGCGGGGGGGCTTACGAGCAGTACTTC. Residues: CASSSPTSGGAYEQYF. The chain has TRBV5-6 and TRBJ2-7, with 14 bases aligning to TRBD2. Germline V gives CDR1 SGHDT, CDR2 YYEEEE. Trimming took 3 bases from V and 4 from J; bases not matched to a gene: 6. The CDR3 runs 16 residues.

This clone was detected once. The V gene is TRBV9, the J gene TRBJ2-7; no definite D call. CDR3 length: 15 amino acids. Germline loops: CDR1 SGDLS, CDR2 YYNGEE. Trimming stripped 0 bases from V and 0 bases from J, with 10 bases between. The CDR3 DNA reads as TGTGCCAGCAGCGTAGCGCAGTCCAGCTCCTACGAGCAGTACTTC. It translates to CASSVAQSSSYEQYF.

The chain carries TRBV19 and TRBJ1-5, with a weak D call TRBD1 (6 bases). The CDR3 contains 15 residues. V was shortened by 3 bases and J by 9 bases, with 18 bases between the two germline ends. The germline V gene encodes CDR1 LNHDA and CDR2 SQIVND (reference sequence). The CDR3 DNA follows: TGTGCCAGTAGTATGGGGGCAGGGTCCTTCTTGCCCCAGCATTTT. Amino acid sequence: CASSMGAGSFLPQHF.

The chain combines TRBV29-1 with TRBJ2-5; D assignment may be TRBD1 or TRBD2 (7 bases each). Germline CDR1 is SQVTM and CDR2 is ANQGSEA. The CDR3 extends over 13 amino acids. Trimming stripped 2 bases from V and 5 bases from J, with 12 bases between. The CDR3 coding sequence is TGCAGCGTTGAACTCAGGGGGGGGGAGACCCAGTACTTC. It encodes CSVELRGGETQYF. The whole variable domain, filled in from reference TRBV29-1 and TRBJ2-5, reads SAVISQKPSRDICQRGTSLTIQCQVDSQVTMMFWYRQQPGQSLTLIATANQGSEATYESGFVIDKFPISRPNLTFSTLTVSNMSPEDSSIYLCSVELRGGETQYFGPGTRLLVL.

The gene calls are TRBV27 and TRBJ1-1; 8 bases agree with TRBD1. The CDR3 spans 16 residues. Trimming cost V 4 bases and J 5 bases; bases outside gene matches: 12. CDR1 MNHEY and CDR2 SMNVEV come from the germline V gene (reference sequence). This chain's CDR3 is CASSSTTRGRRTEAFF. For the CDR3, the DNA is TGTGCCAGCAGTTCCACTACCAGGGGGCGCCGAACTGAAGCTTTCTTT.

This chain uses TRBV11-3 with TRBJ2-2; D is uncertain. The V gene's germline CDR1 is SGHNT and CDR2 YENEEA. With 1 base removed from V and 5 bases from J, the gap between germline ends came to 5 bases. The CDR3 is 13 residues long. The CDR3 coding sequence is TGTGCCAGCAGCTTAGGCCCTACCGGGGAGCTGTTTTTT. It yields the protein CASSLGPTGELFF.

The count of this clone is one. In DNA, the CDR3 is TGTGCCACCAGCAGAGATCGGTGGCCCCAGCATTTT. This sequence encodes CATSRDRWPQHF. This chain uses TRBV15 with TRBJ1-5; D gene uncertain. CDR3 length equals 12 residues. Germline V lookup: CDR1 LNHNV, CDR2 YYDKDF (reference sequence). Trimming cost V 0 bases and J 9 bases, with 6 bases left between them.

CDR3 sequence: CASSLVLGGNSPLHF. The DNA for the CDR3 is TGTGCCAGCAGCTTAGTTTTGGGGGGTAATTCACCCCTCCACTTT. J is TRBJ1-6 and V is TRBV7-9; D is possibly TRBD1 (5 bases). The germline V and J ends were trimmed by 1 base and 6 bases, with 10 bases remaining between them. Looked up from germline, CDR1 is SEHNR and CDR2 is FQNEAQ (reference sequence). CDR3 length: 15 amino acids.

J is TRBJ2-2 and V is TRBV5-4; D tentatively reads TRBD1 or TRBD2 (6 bases each). Trimming removed 0 bases at V and 5 bases at J, with 11 bases between. The CDR3 sequence is 15 residues long. CDR1 SGHNT and CDR2 YYREEE come from the germline V gene (reference sequence). The CDR3 protein is CASSLGGAQTGELFF. CDR3 nucleotides: TGTGCCAGCAGCTTGGGGGGGGCGCAAACCGGGGAGCTGTTTTTT.

The chain employs TRBV9 and TRBJ2-7; D unclear. With 0 bases removed from V and 2 bases from J, the gap between germline ends came to 12 bases. The CDR3 is 15 residues long. Germline loops: CDR1 SGDLS, CDR2 YYNGEE. DNA of the CDR3: TGTGCCAGCAGCGTAGACCCAGGCCGGACCTACGAGCAGTACTTC. The encoded protein is CASSVDPGRTYEQYF.

Note on this clone: Other DNA sequences within the sample encode an identical CDR3. The chain links TRBV30 to TRBJ2-7; D not resolved. The CDR3 runs 11 residues. Germline V gene lookup returns CDR1 GTSNPN and CDR2 SVGIG (reference sequence). V was pared by 0 bases and J by 4 bases, with 4 bases between. The CDR3: CAWSVSYEQYF. Here the CDR3 DNA reads TGTGCCTGGAGTGTTTCGTACGAGCAGTACTTC.

This clone was seen only a few times. This rearrangement joins TRBV30 to TRBJ1-1; 7 bases are shared with TRBD1. The junction had 4 bases not matched to a gene; V was cut back by 0 bases and J by 0 bases. The CDR3 is 15 residues long. Germline lookup yields CDR1 GTSNPN and CDR2 SVGIG (reference sequence). CDR3 residues: CAWSVLGTVNTEAFF. In DNA, the CDR3 is TGTGCCTGGAGTGTTCTGGGGACAGTGAACACTGAAGCTTTCTTT.

The rearrangement links TRBV5-4 to TRBJ2-5; D is uncertain. The CDR3 spans 12 residues. Germline CDR1 and CDR2: SGHNT and YYREEE (reference sequence). Trimming took off 2 bases at V and 5 bases at J, with 7 bases between the two ends. In DNA, the CDR3 is TGTGCCAGCAGCTTCGACCGGGAGACCCAGTACTTC. The encoded protein is CASSFDRETQYF.

The chain uses TRBV6-5 and TRBJ1-2; the D gene is possibly TRBD1 (6 bases). The CDR3 has 13 amino acids. Per germline, CDR1 MNHEY and CDR2 SVGAGI. V lost 7 bases and J 3 bases, leaving 12 bases between the germline ends. In DNA, the CDR3 is TGTGCCAGCAACCCGGGGGGGCACTATGGCTACACCTTC. Protein product: CASNPGGHYGYTF.

CDR3 nucleotide sequence: TGTGCCAGCAGCTTAGGGGGAATCGGGACACCTAATTCACCCCTCCACTTT. It specifies CASSLGGIGTPNSPLHF. The chain joins TRBV7-2 to TRBJ1-6; D may be TRBD1 (6 bases). The CDR3 has 17 residues. The V gene's germline CDR1 is SGHTA and CDR2 FQGNSA. V was pared by 1 base and J by 6 bases, with 16 bases between.

With regard to this clone: An end of the junction does not agree with germline; a read error may underlie this. The chain has TRBV6-5 and TRBJ1-6, with a tentative D call TRBD1 (6 bases). CDR1 is MNHEY, CDR2 SVGAGI, per germline. The CDR3 is 16 amino acids. The CDR3 coding sequence is TGTGCCAGCAGTTACCACATCCGAGGGGGTAATTCACCCTTCCACTTT. This codes for CASSYHIRGGNSPFHF.

V and J are TRBV10-3 and TRBJ1-1, with D unclear. V lost 2 bases and J lost 1, with 11 bases in between. The CDR3 runs 15 residues. Germline V gene sequence: CDR1 ENHRY, CDR2 SYGVKD. The CDR3 protein is CAISEVWVGNTEAFF. CDR3 nucleotides: TGTGCCATCAGTGAGGTGTGGGTTGGGAACACTGAAGCTTTCTTT.

This chain joins TRBV4-3 and TRBJ1-2; D unclear. The CDR3 has 14 amino acids. Trimming removed 2 bases at V and 4 bases at J, with 11 bases between. The germline CDR1 and CDR2 sequences are LGHNA and YSLEER. CDR3: CASSQNVGSYGYTF. CDR3 DNA: TGCGCCAGCAGCCAAAATGTAGGGAGCTATGGCTACACCTTC.

The CDR3 bases are TGCAGTGCTCCTCAGCGGGGACAGCAGTTCTTC. Translated: CSAPQRGQQFF. The chain carries TRBV20-1 and TRBJ2-1, with 7 positions matching TRBD2. This CDR3 comprises 11 residues. V shed 5 bases, J shed 11 bases, and the junction held 6 bases outside the gene matches. Germline CDR1 DFQATT, CDR2 SNEGSKA (reference sequence).

This clone appeared a single time. The J gene is TRBJ2-7, the V gene TRBV5-6, with D uncertain. Trimming shortened V by 0 bases and J by 5 bases, and 3 bases separated the two germline ends. The CDR3 contains 11 residues. The germline CDR1 and CDR2 sequences are SGHDT and YYEEEE. The CDR3 nucleotides are TGTGCCAGCAGCTTGGCGGACGAGCAGTACTTC. It yields the protein CASSLADEQYF.